One and the same sample provided the 19 T cell receptor beta chains below, sequenced in a study of blood T cell repertoires in COVID-19. Clones were sequenced by immunoSEQ multiplex PCR, and TCRdb holds only the in-frame ones, with some missing. The table has fewer than 200,000 clones, approximately 80% seen once. Sequencing was performed on peripheral blood. The receptors were gathered from a human donor in a cohort sampled during active COVID-19.

This sequence joins TRBV9 and TRBJ2-1; 9 bases agree with TRBD1. The V gene end was trimmed by 3 bases and the J gene end by 3 bases; junction bases not matched to a gene: 4. Germline CDR1 and CDR2: SGDLS and YYNGEE. This CDR3 comprises 15 residues. In DNA form, the CDR3 reads TGTGCCAGCAGCGCCCGGGACAGGGTCTACAATGAGCAGTTCTTC. It codes for CASSARDRVYNEQFF.

This chain's CDR3 is CASSESNRGLLGYTF. The CDR3 nucleotides read TGTGCCAGCAGTGAATCTAATCGGGGTCTCTTAGGCTACACCTTC. The J gene is TRBJ1-2, the V gene TRBV6-1; D gene unclear. Trimming stripped 2 bases from V and 8 bases from J, with 18 bases between. Germline-derived CDR1 and CDR2 are MNHNS and SASEGT. There are 15 residues in the CDR3.

This chain uses TRBV6-5 with TRBJ2-7, with a tentative D call TRBD1 (6 bases). Trimming stripped 6 bases from V and 6 bases from J, with 15 bases between. The CDR3 has 13 residues. CDR1 and CDR2 from the germline V gene are MNHEY and SVGAGI. As DNA, the CDR3 is TGTGCCAGCAGCCAGGGGATGTCGGGCGAGCAGTACTTC. Translated, it gives CASSQGMSGEQYF.

The chain is built from TRBV30 and TRBJ1-2; D possibly corresponds to TRBD1 (5 bases). Germline lookup yields CDR1 GTSNPN and CDR2 SVGIG (reference sequence). The V and J ends lost 4 bases and 5 bases respectively, with 11 bases between them. The CDR3 is 12 residues long. The CDR3 is CAWNPGVYGYTF. The CDR3 DNA reads TGTGCCTGGAATCCGGGGGTTTATGGCTACACCTTC.

V gene TRBV29-1 combines with J gene TRBJ1-1; D unclear. The V end lost 5 bases, the J end lost 1 base, and 8 bases lay between the germline ends. CDR1 and CDR2 (germline): SQVTM, ANQGSEA. The CDR3 spans 12 residues. CDR3 bases: TGCAGCGTTACCCCAGGGAACACTGAAGCTTTCTTT. It translates to CSVTPGNTEAFF. Full variable domain (rest looked up from reference TRBV29-1 and TRBJ1-1): SAVISQKPSRDICQRGTSLTIQCQVDSQVTMMFWYRQQPGQSLTLIATANQGSEATYESGFVIDKFPISRPNLTFSTLTVSNMSPEDSSIYLCSVTPGNTEAFFGQGTRLTVV.

The chain uses TRBV11-2 and TRBJ1-2, with D possibly matching TRBD1 (5 bases). Germline V CDR1 and CDR2: SGHAT, FQNNGV. This CDR3 has 14 amino acids. Between the trimmed V and J ends, which lost 4 bases and 4 bases, there was a span of 13 bases. The CDR3 spells CASSSSGGGYGYTF. The DNA for the CDR3 is TGTGCCAGCAGCTCATCTGGGGGGGGCTATGGCTACACCTTC.

V usage is TRBV2 and J usage is TRBJ1-5; unclear D gene. The CDR3 loop spans 14 amino acids. With 2 bases removed from V and 6 bases from J, the gap between germline ends came to 11 bases. Per the germline V gene, CDR1 is SNHLY and CDR2 is FYNNEI. In DNA, the CDR3 is TGTGCCAGCAGTGAAATGCGGGCGGGTCAGCCCCAGCATTTT. It translates to CASSEMRAGQPQHF.

V is TRBV4-1 and J is TRBJ1-5, with 9 bases fitting TRBD1. CDR3 size: 17 residues. CDR1 is MGHRA and CDR2 is YSYEKL in the germline V gene. V was pared by 1 base and J by 1 base, with 5 bases of the junction left unmatched. DNA of the CDR3: TGCGCCAGCAGCCAAGGTCTACAGGGGGCCAGCAATCAGCCCCAGCATTTT. It codes for CASSQGLQGASNQPQHF.

The J gene is TRBJ2-3, the V gene TRBV3-1 (or the pseudogene TRBV3-2), with D uncertain. The ends were cut back, 1 base at V and 6 bases at J, with 11 bases in the middle. CDR3 size: 14 residues. Germline assignment: CDR1 LGHDT and CDR2 YNNKEL (reference sequence). The CDR3 region has the DNA TGTGCCAGCAGCCAAGGGCGGATAAAGGATACGCAGTATTTT. This translates into CASSQGRIKDTQYF.

The V and J genes are TRBV6-1 and TRBJ2-7; 11 bases agree with TRBD1. The V gene's germline CDR1 is MNHNS and CDR2 SASEGT. The CDR3 runs 14 residues. Germline trimming cut 2 bases from V and 5 bases from J; bases unmatched to any gene: 2. DNA of the CDR3: TGTGCCAGCAGTGAAAGGACAGGGGGCGACGAGCAGTACTTC. Amino acid sequence: CASSERTGGDEQYF.

The J gene is TRBJ1-2, the V gene TRBV3-1 (or the pseudogene TRBV3-2); tentatively, D is TRBD1 (6 bases). The CDR3 runs to 17 residues. The V gene lost 4 bases and the J gene lost 5 bases, with 23 bases spanning the gap. The germline V gene encodes CDR1 LGHDT and CDR2 YNNKEL (reference sequence). CDR3 protein: CASSPRGRGYTLYGYTF. In DNA, the CDR3 is TGTGCCAGCAGCCCCCGAGGCAGGGGATATACGCTTTATGGCTACACCTTC.

This chain links TRBV3-1 (or the pseudogene TRBV3-2) with TRBJ2-5, with a weak D call TRBD2 (7 bases). CDR1 and CDR2 (germline): LGHDT, YNNKEL (reference sequence). This CDR3 spans 16 amino acids. V was cut by 4 bases and J by 5 bases, with 20 bases left in between. The chain's CDR3 is CASSLLRGGAYETQYF. Here the CDR3 DNA reads TGTGCCAGCAGCCTCCTAAGGGGGGGGGCCTACGAGACCCAGTACTTC.

CDR3 protein: CASRKTENFYEQYF. As DNA, the CDR3 is TGTGCCAGCAGAAAGACGGAGAACTTTTACGAGCAGTACTTC. The chain joins TRBV6-5 to TRBJ2-7; D uncertain. Between the trimmed V and J ends, which lost 6 bases and 4 bases, there was a span of 16 bases. Germline values: CDR1 MNHEY, CDR2 SVGAGI. The CDR3 covers 14 residues.

The chain recombines TRBV7-9 with TRBJ1-4, with TRBD1 as a possible D gene (5 bases). Germline-derived CDR1 and CDR2 are SEHNR and FQNEAQ (reference sequence). Trimming pared 0 bases from V and 3 bases from J, leaving 11 bases between. The CDR3 runs to 16 residues. Here the CDR3 DNA reads TGTGCCAGCAGCTTAGCTTCGCAGGGTTCTAATGAAAAACTGTTTTTT. Its translation is CASSLASQGSNEKLFF.

The chain is built from TRBV19 and TRBJ1-2; 11 positions agree with TRBD1. Germline trimming cut 3 bases from V and 3 bases from J; bases unmatched to any gene: 0. CDR3 length: 14 residues. Germline lookup yields CDR1 LNHDA and CDR2 SQIVND (reference sequence). CDR3 amino acids: CASSMDRGHYGYTF. In DNA form, the CDR3 reads TGTGCCAGTAGTATGGACAGGGGGCACTATGGCTACACCTTC.

In DNA, the CDR3 is TGTGCCAGCAGTGAAATCGTGTGGAGAAAAAATCAGCCCCAGCATTTT. Translating gives CASSEIVWRKNQPQHF. The chain is built from TRBV2 and TRBJ1-5; D unresolved. The V end lost 2 bases, the J end lost 4 bases, and 15 bases lay between the germline ends. The CDR3 consists of 16 residues. Germline V gene data show CDR1 as SNHLY and CDR2 as FYNNEI.

CDR3 sequence: CASSYSSPGAYEQYF. The CDR3 nucleotides read TGTGCCAGCAGTTACTCCTCACCGGGGGCCTACGAGCAGTACTTC. The V gene is TRBV6-2 or TRBV6-3, the J gene TRBJ2-7; tentative D call: TRBD2 (6 bases). The CDR3 runs 15 residues. Trimming pared 0 bases from V and 2 bases from J, leaving 11 bases between. Germline CDR1 reads MNHEY; CDR2 reads SVGEGT.

The chain combines TRBV19 with TRBJ1-4; D may be TRBD1 (6 bases). This CDR3 comprises 17 residues. Trimming took 3 bases from V and 0 from J, leaving 14 bases between them. Germline loops: CDR1 LNHDA, CDR2 SQIVND (reference sequence). CDR3 sequence reads: CASSIGRGFATNEKLFF. In DNA form, the CDR3 reads TGTGCCAGTAGTATTGGTAGGGGGTTTGCAACTAATGAAAAACTGTTTTTT.

This sequence joins TRBV12-3 or TRBV12-4 and TRBJ1-5; TRBD1 is a possible D gene (6 bases). The V gene lost 3 bases and the J gene lost 4 bases, with 7 bases spanning the gap. This CDR3 has 13 amino acids. Here the CDR3 reads CASSLTGNQPQHF. The CDR3 region has the DNA TGTGCCAGCAGTTTGACAGGTAATCAGCCCCAGCATTTT.